The present T cell receptor beta chain was sequenced within a study of T-cell reconstitution after alpha-beta-depleted transplantation in children. This clonotype has at least ten counts. As yet, its antigen is unknown. Trimming cost V 4 bases and J 5 bases; bases outside gene matches: 10. Germline CDR1 SGHRS, CDR2 YFSETQ. The CDR3 covers 17 residues. Study-wide results and caveats: Newly produced T cells mostly accounted for T-cell counts and diversity one year post-transplant. Some patients' high day-60 TCRbeta diversity was traced to surviving recipient T cells and thymic progenitors. Approximately two months post-transplant, alpha-beta T cells reportedly originated from several hundred expanded graft clones.

The TCRbeta library was prepared with unique molecular identifiers. TCRdb reprocessed the PCR reads with MiXCR, giving one entry per CDR3 protein. Of over 150,000 distinct CDR3 sequences in the sample, 6.3% are singletons; the top ten hold about 5%. This clonotype originated in a girl younger than two with combined immunodeficiency, due to receive a stem cell transplant. This rearrangement joins TRBV5-1 to TRBJ2-7, with 15 positions matching TRBD2. The material sequenced was PBMCs, taken before TCRalphabeta/CD19-depleted stem cell transplant. CDR3 sequence reads: CASSLNGLAGGIDEQYF. CDR3 nucleotides: TGCGCCAGCAGCCTTAATGGACTAGCGGGAGGGATAGACGAGCAGTACTTC.